The text below deals with one TCR beta chain. Its antigen is undetermined. TCRdb reprocessed the RT-PCR reads with MiXCR, giving one entry per CDR3 protein. The top ten hold 8.5% to 14% of the sample, which has almost 600,000 distinct CDR3 sequences, around 13% seen once. The data are from a study of response to subunit inactivated influenza vaccine. Study outcomes and limitations: The authors put forward the suggestion that each seasonal influenza vaccination may bring in only a limited number of new T cells.

Germline-derived CDR1 and CDR2 are MDHEN and SYDVKM. Trimming stripped 3 bases from V and 10 bases from J, with 19 bases between. The CDR3 is 15 amino acids. The rearrangement joins TRBV28 to TRBJ2-1; TRBD2 is a possible D gene (6 bases). This clonotype was obtained from a man aged 45 to 65 who received an inactivated influenza vaccine. Sequences were derived from PBMCs from blood, sampled approximately 13 days after vaccination. CDR3 nucleotides: TGTGCCAGCAGTTTGTTCGGACTACCGACTCCGGAGCAGTTCTTC. Residues: CASSLFGLPTPEQFF.